Below, 7 T cell receptor beta chains from the same sample are listed, as sequenced in a study of cytomegalovirus exposure and HLA in healthy donors. It was with 60 Vbeta and 13 Jbeta primers that the PCR ran. Sequencing was performed with immunoSEQ multiplex PCR; in TCRdb, only in-frame clones are kept and a portion is missing. The table lists some 150,000 clones, about four fifths of them singletons, with approximately 13% in the top ten. Sequenced material: PBMCs. These receptors were obtained from a woman aged 45 to 65 in good health and CMV-seronegative.

The chain combines TRBV28 with TRBJ2-1; no clear D. The CDR3 sequence is 13 residues long. Germline V CDR1 and CDR2: MDHEN, SYDVKM. Trimming removed 3 bases at V and 4 bases at J, with 7 bases between. The chain's CDR3 is CASSFPRYNEQFF. DNA for the CDR3: TGTGCCAGCAGTTTTCCCAGGTACAATGAGCAGTTCTTC.

The chain recombines TRBV6-5 with TRBJ1-1; D gene uncertain. Germline CDR1 is MNHEY and CDR2 is SVGAGI. The CDR3 is made up of 14 amino acids. The V gene lost 6 bases and the J gene lost 1 base, with 12 bases spanning the gap. CDR3 DNA sequence: TGTGCCAGCAGCCTAAATCCAGGGAACACTGAAGCTTTCTTT. This translates into CASSLNPGNTEAFF.

This chain uses TRBV11-2 with TRBJ1-2; D is uncertain. There are 16 residues in the CDR3. V was cut by 5 bases and J by 8 bases, with 24 bases left in between. Per germline, CDR1 SGHAT and CDR2 FQNNGV. The CDR3 DNA sequence: TGTGCCAGCAGCCACACTCCCCAGAGGAGGAGGGCGGGCTACACCTTC. Its translation is CASSHTPQRRRAGYTF.

The V and J genes are TRBV30 and TRBJ2-1, with a weak D call TRBD2 (5 bases). The CDR3 loop spans 15 amino acids. V gave up 5 bases and J gave up 3 bases, with 17 bases separating them. CDR1 and CDR2 from the germline V gene are GTSNPN and SVGIG (reference sequence). This CDR3 reads CAWSRLGASYNEQFF. CDR3 nucleotide sequence: TGTGCCTGGTCTCGACTGGGAGCGAGCTACAATGAGCAGTTCTTC.

The chain combines TRBV28 with TRBJ1-1; no reliable D call. The V gene's germline CDR1 is MDHEN and CDR2 SYDVKM. The V and J ends lost 4 bases and 7 bases respectively, with 10 bases between them. The CDR3 has 12 residues. The CDR3: CASSSRVREAFF. The CDR3, as DNA: TGTGCCAGCAGTTCGAGGGTCCGTGAAGCTTTCTTT.

The V and J genes are TRBV7-6 and TRBJ1-1, with D perhaps TRBD1 (6 bases). There are 13 residues in the CDR3. Germline values: CDR1 SGHVS, CDR2 FNYEAQ. V lost 4 bases and J lost 1, with 7 bases in between. CDR3 in amino acids: CASSSGQNTEAFF. The CDR3 DNA follows: TGTGCCAGCAGCTCGGGACAGAACACTGAAGCTTTCTTT.

This clone was counted once. V and J are TRBV19 and TRBJ2-2; D might be TRBD1 (6 bases). Deletions cut 6 bases from V and 5 bases from J, with 13 bases between. The CDR3 consists of 14 residues. Germline CDR1 LNHDA, CDR2 SQIVND (reference sequence). The CDR3 DNA reads TGTGCCAGTAGCATGGCGAGGGGGACCGGGGAGCTGTTTTTT. Translating it yields CASSMARGTGELFF.